These T cell receptor beta chains were read from a single sample in a study of T-cell reconstitution after alpha-beta-depleted transplantation in children. Via MiXCR, TCRdb re-called the PCR reads, giving one row per CDR3 protein. Of approximately 250,000 distinct CDR3 sequences listed, around 25% are singletons. The sequenced sample was PBMCs, obtained before TCRalphabeta/CD19-depleted stem cell transplant. Receptors originate from a girl aged 2-10 years with Fanconi anemia, due to receive a stem cell transplant. CDR3s include the opening cysteine and the closing phenylalanine or tryptophan. D genes are given only for firm matches. Where a row states a size, it is once, few, many or the class of an expanded clone; other rows omit it.

j_gene,abundance,v_gene,d_gene,CDR3aa,CDR3nt
TRBJ2-7,many,TRBV20-1,TRBD2,CSATSGGAYEQYF,TGCAGTGCTACTAGCGGGGGGGCCTACGAGCAGTACTTC
TRBJ1-2,few,TRBV6-5,.,CASSRINRPLYGYTF,TGTGCCAGCAGCCGAATCAATAGACCCCTCTATGGCTACACCTTC
TRBJ2-3,.,TRBV20-1,.,CSAEEDPSDTQYF,TGCAGTGCTGAAGAAGACCCTTCAGATACGCAGTATTTT
TRBJ1-5,few,TRBV12-3/TRBV12-4,TRBD1,CASSLDWTGGSQPQHF,TGTGCCAGCAGTTTAGATTGGACAGGGGGCAGTCAGCCCCAGCATTTT
TRBJ2-3,many,TRBV12-3/TRBV12-4,TRBD2,CASSGRNTDTQYF,TGTGCGTCTAGCGGGAGGAACACAGATACGCAGTATTTT
TRBJ2-5,.,TRBV7-2,.,CASSLDRVKTQYF,TGTGCCAGCAGCTTAGACAGGGTCAAGACCCAGTACTTC
TRBJ2-2,.,TRBV25-1,.,CASSEYFGGQSNTGELFF,TGTGCCAGCAGTGAATATTTCGGGGGGCAATCTAACACCGGGGAGCTGTTTTTT
TRBJ2-1,.,TRBV5-1,.,CASSPGASTYNEQFF,TGCGCCAGCAGCCCAGGGGCCTCTACCTACAATGAGCAGTTCTTC
TRBJ2-3,many,TRBV5-1,TRBD2,CASSFRTSGRAADTQYF,TGCGCCAGCAGCTTCCGGACTAGCGGGAGGGCGGCAGATACGCAGTATTTT
TRBJ2-1,many,TRBV29-1,.,CSVEDRTVGNEQFF,TGCAGCGTTGAAGATCGGACAGTGGGCAATGAGCAGTTCTTC
TRBJ2-1,few,TRBV7-3,.,CASSWTPSSYNEQFF,TGTGCCAGCAGCTGGACCCCCAGCTCCTACAATGAGCAGTTCTTC
TRBJ1-5,many,TRBV20-1,TRBD1,CSARDWGQGSNQPQHF,TGCAGTGCTAGAGACTGGGGACAGGGAAGCAATCAGCCCCAGCATTTT
TRBJ2-1,many,TRBV4-2,.,CASSEVLAKGQFF,TGTGCCAGCAGCGAAGTCCTCGCCAAGGGGCAGTTCTTC
TRBJ2-3,.,TRBV7-6,.,CASSLARLSGISTDTQYF,TGTGCCAGCAGCTTAGCACGACTTAGCGGAATTAGCACAGATACGCAGTATTTT
TRBJ1-1,.,TRBV19,.,CASSIDRETEAFF,TGTGCCAGTAGTATAGATCGAGAAACCGAAGCTTTCTTT
TRBJ2-7,.,TRBV29-1,.,CSAGVCEQYF,TGCAGCGCGGGCGTCTGTGAGCAGTACTTC
TRBJ2-7,few,TRBV29-1,.,CSVEFGVGYEQYF,TGCAGCGTTGAATTCGGGGTCGGCTACGAGCAGTACTTC
TRBJ1-2,many,TRBV28,TRBD1,CASMTGVYGYTF,TGTGCCAGTATGACAGGGGTCTATGGCTACACCTTC
TRBJ2-1,few,TRBV11-2,TRBD2,CASSLVGGLAGAKYGNEQFF,TGTGCCAGCAGCTTAGTGGGGGGACTAGCGGGAGCAAAGTACGGCAATGAGCAGTTCTTC
TRBJ1-2,.,TRBV2,.,CATAPLYGGYTF,TGTGCCACCGCACCTTTATATGGGGGCTACACCTTC
TRBJ1-1,few,TRBV10-3,TRBD1,CAISGPGTGNTEAFF,TGTGCCATCAGTGGGCCGGGGACAGGGAACACTGAAGCTTTCTTT
TRBJ2-7,many,TRBV9,TRBD2,CASSALAGGIYEQYF,TGTGCCAGCAGCGCCCTAGCGGGAGGGATCTACGAGCAGTACTTC
TRBJ2-6,many,TRBV4-2,.,CASSQASPGANVLTF,TGTGCCAGCAGCCAGGCCAGCCCTGGGGCCAACGTCCTGACTTTC
TRBJ1-5,many,TRBV6-4,.,CASSLSSGGNQPQHF,TGTGCCAGCAGTCTAAGCTCAGGTGGGAATCAGCCCCAGCATTTT
TRBJ1-3,.,TRBV12-3/TRBV12-4,.,CASSLSLSGNTIYF,TGTGCCAGCAGTCTCTCCCTCTCTGGAAACACCATATATTTT
TRBJ2-2,many,TRBV6-2/TRBV6-3,TRBD1,CASTWGQGNTGELFF,TGTGCCAGCACCTGGGGACAGGGAAACACCGGGGAGCTGTTTTTT
TRBJ1-3,.,TRBV29-1,TRBD1,CSVFQGAGNTIYF,TGCAGCGTGTTTCAGGGGGCTGGAAACACCATATATTTT
TRBJ2-5,.,TRBV20-1,.,CSAEGGLETQYF,TGCAGTGCCGAGGGGGGACTTGAGACCCAGTACTTC
TRBJ2-7,few,TRBV29-1,.,CSGRGISHEQYF,TGCAGCGGCAGGGGAATCAGCCACGAGCAGTACTTC
TRBJ2-6,few,TRBV29-1,.,CSVERCQHTSAGGANVLTF,TGCAGCGTTGAAAGGTGCCAGCATACCTCCGCTGGGGGGGCCAACGTCCTGACTTTC
TRBJ1-1,.,TRBV29-1,TRBD1,CSVRTGEWAEAFF,TGCAGCGTTAGGACAGGGGAATGGGCTGAAGCTTTCTTT
TRBJ2-1,.,TRBV5-1,TRBD2,CASSPREGPYNEQFF,TGCGCCAGCAGCCCGCGGGAGGGCCCCTACAATGAGCAGTTCTTC
TRBJ2-5,many,TRBV7-2,.,CASSLDILLRETQYF,TGTGCCAGCAGCCTAGACATTCTCCTGAGGGAGACCCAGTACTTC
TRBJ2-7,many,TRBV7-2,.,CASSYGRSGEQYF,TGTGCCAGCAGTTATGGGCGGTCGGGCGAGCAGTACTTC
TRBJ2-5,many,TRBV12-3/TRBV12-4,TRBD2,CASSSWGGTRQQETQYF,TGTGCCAGCAGTTCCTGGGGAGGGACTAGGCAACAAGAGACCCAGTACTTC
TRBJ2-1,many,TRBV9,TRBD2,CASSVPSTGLPNEQFF,TGTGCCAGCAGCGTCCCCTCCACGGGACTACCTAATGAGCAGTTCTTC
TRBJ2-7,many,TRBV29-1,TRBD2,CSVEVGWEGSYEQYF,TGCAGCGTTGAAGTGGGGTGGGAGGGGTCCTACGAGCAGTACTTC
TRBJ2-7,.,TRBV20-1,.,CSALRGSSYEQYF,TGCAGTGCTCTAAGGGGCAGCTCCTACGAGCAGTACTTC
TRBJ1-2,many,TRBV20-1,.,CSARDRQSNYGYTF,TGCAGTGCTAGAGATCGACAGAGTAACTATGGCTACACCTTC
TRBJ1-2,many,TRBV5-6,.,CASSLVRDHYGYTF,TGTGCCAGCAGCTTGGTCAGGGACCACTATGGCTACACCTTC
TRBJ2-6,few,TRBV20-1,.,CSALADNRANVLTF,TGCAGTGCCTTAGCGGACAACAGGGCCAACGTCCTGACTTTC
TRBJ2-5,many,TRBV7-8,.,CASSSTGTVSQETQYF,TGTGCCAGCAGCTCAACCGGGACGGTTAGCCAAGAGACCCAGTACTTC
TRBJ1-6,.,TRBV30,.,CAWSVGTPRLLYSPLHF,TGTGCCTGGAGTGTAGGGACACCGCGGTTGCTCTATTCACCCCTCCACTTT
TRBJ2-2,many,TRBV29-1,TRBD2,CSVDRGSNTGELFF,TGCAGCGTTGACCGCGGGAGTAATACCGGGGAGCTGTTTTTT
TRBJ2-7,few,TRBV10-3,TRBD1,CAISETQGASYEQYF,TGTGCCATCAGTGAAACACAGGGGGCCTCCTACGAGCAGTACTTC
TRBJ1-4,.,TRBV29-1,.,CSVEDQATNEKLFF,TGCAGCGTTGAAGATCAGGCAACTAATGAAAAACTGTTTTTT
TRBJ2-1,.,TRBV7-3,.,CASSSSGVSYNEQFF,TGTGCCAGCAGCTCCTCGGGGGTGTCGTACAATGAGCAGTTCTTC
TRBJ2-1,few,TRBV5-1,TRBD1,CASSLEGTGGINEQFF,TGCGCCAGCAGCTTGGAAGGGACAGGGGGCATCAATGAGCAGTTCTTC
TRBJ2-7,many,TRBV9,TRBD1,CASSPRQGSGEQYF,TGTGCCAGCAGCCCTCGACAGGGCTCGGGCGAGCAGTACTTC
TRBJ2-3,.,TRBV29-1,TRBD2,CSVVSLAGGDTQYF,TGCAGCGTTGTGAGCCTAGCGGGAGGGGATACGCAGTATTTT
TRBJ2-7,.,TRBV20-1,.,CSARHSRGGTYEQYF,TGCAGTGCTAGACACTCGCGAGGGGGGACCTACGAGCAGTACTTC
TRBJ2-1,few,TRBV25-1,.,CASSELNRGLEQFF,TGTGCCAGCAGTGAATTAAACAGAGGGCTTGAGCAGTTCTTC
TRBJ2-1,.,TRBV20-1,.,CSARDIGWVAWEQFF,TGCAGTGCTAGAGATATCGGGTGGGTAGCTTGGGAGCAGTTCTTC
TRBJ2-1,.,TRBV20-1,.,CSASRRDEQFF,TGCAGTGCTAGTAGGAGGGATGAGCAGTTCTTC
TRBJ2-1,few,TRBV7-8,TRBD2,CASSPGTMTYNEQFF,TGTGCCAGCAGCCCCGGGACTATGACCTACAATGAGCAGTTCTTC
TRBJ2-5,few,TRBV9,.,CASSGKQGIKTQYF,TGTGCCAGCAGCGGGAAGCAGGGTATTAAGACCCAGTACTTC
TRBJ2-3,.,TRBV12-3/TRBV12-4,.,CASSFWARGTDTQYF,TGTGCCAGCAGTTTTTGGGCGAGGGGCACAGATACGCAGTATTTT
TRBJ1-1,.,TRBV29-1,.,CSDHSGTFNTEAFF,TGCAGCGATCACTCCGGGACATTCAACACTGAAGCTTTCTTT